This T cell receptor (beta chain) comes out of a study of glioma-infiltrating T cells. Study-wide context: Glioblastomas were WHO grade IV, sampled at first diagnosis; low-grade were grade II. Sequencing aimed for roughly 4.5- to 11-fold coverage of 750,000 to 1,000,000 peripheral T cells.

The study, taken as a whole, reports: Gliomas, especially low-grade, showed above-expected tissue-blood divergence; non-neoplastic patients showed below. Shared blood CDR3 signature motifs marked patients with low tissue-blood divergence.

The CDR3 has 13 amino acids. V was pared by 6 bases and J by 4 bases, with 15 bases between. Germline CDR1 is DFQATT and CDR2 is SNEGSKA (reference sequence). This clonotype was detected a few times. Its antigen is unidentified. Using RNA template, CDR3s of TCR alpha and beta were amplified with iRepertoire arm-PCR. TCRdb reprocessed the multiplex PCR reads with MiXCR, giving one entry per CDR3 protein. The sample carries 300,000 to 400,000 distinct CDR3 sequences, roughly two fifths recorded once. This chain links TRBV20-1 with TRBJ1-1; tentative D call: TRBD1 (5 bases). Sequencing input: glioma tissue, nonneoplastic brain tissue, or PBMCs (not recorded which). The receptor was isolated from a human donor with low-grade glioma or glioblastoma, undergoing nonglioma brain surgery, or in good health (not recorded which). The CDR3 coding sequence is TGCAGTGCGGGGGGTCGGAGTATCACTGAAGCTTTCTTT. It encodes CSAGGRSITEAFF.